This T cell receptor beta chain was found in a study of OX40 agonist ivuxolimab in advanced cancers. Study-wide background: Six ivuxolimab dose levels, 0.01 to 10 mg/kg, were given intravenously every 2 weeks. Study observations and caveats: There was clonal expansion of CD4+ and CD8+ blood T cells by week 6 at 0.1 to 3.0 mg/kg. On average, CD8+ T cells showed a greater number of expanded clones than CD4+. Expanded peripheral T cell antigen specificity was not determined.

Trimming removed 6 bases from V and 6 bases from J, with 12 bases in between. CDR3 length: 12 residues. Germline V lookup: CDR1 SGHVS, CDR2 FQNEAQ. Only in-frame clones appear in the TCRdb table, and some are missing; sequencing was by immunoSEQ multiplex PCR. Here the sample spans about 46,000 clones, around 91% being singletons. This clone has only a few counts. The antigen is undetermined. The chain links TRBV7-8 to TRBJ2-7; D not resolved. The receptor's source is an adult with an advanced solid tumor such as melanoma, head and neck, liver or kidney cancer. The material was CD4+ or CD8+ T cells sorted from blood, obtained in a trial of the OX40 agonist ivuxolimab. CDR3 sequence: CASRDELGEQYF. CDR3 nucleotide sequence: TGTGCCAGCAGGGACGAGCTGGGCGAGCAGTACTTC.